Sequencing of this T cell receptor (beta chain) was carried out in a study of blood T cell repertoires in COVID-19. About the research overall: Sources were T cells, B-cell-depleted T cells, or PBMCs; the material itself was cDNA or gDNA.

V lost 3 bases and J 9 bases, leaving 14 bases between the germline ends. CDR3 length: 13 amino acids. Germline V gives CDR1 MNHNS, CDR2 SASEGT. Authors' processing steps: Amplification of reference gene primers was used by the study to estimate nucleated cell counts. The data were produced by immunoSEQ multiplex PCR, yet TCRdb's version contains in-frame clones alone and is incomplete. That table supplies the V and J calls and clone size; D and trimming were determined from the DNA. Of approximately 150,000 clones in the sample, around 84% were seen once. This chain links TRBV6-1 with TRBJ2-5; D may be TRBD2 (5 bases). This receptor was taken from a woman in her fifties or sixties with acute or convalescent COVID-19. Sequencing was carried out using peripheral blood. CDR3 coding DNA: TGTGCCAGCAGTGAGACGACGGCCGGGGCCCAGTACTTC. This sequence encodes CASSETTAGAQYF.